The source of this T cell receptor (beta chain) is a study of OX40 agonist ivuxolimab in advanced cancers. Study-level results: At 0.1 to 3.0 mg/kg and by week 6, clonal expansion occurred in CD4+ and CD8+ blood T cells. With doses of 0.1-3.0 mg/kg, partial responders showed among the lowest clonal expansion.

TCRdb's copy holds only in-frame clones and misses some; the assay was immunoSEQ multiplex PCR. The sample lists nearly 90,000 clones, around nine tenths seen once, with about 1.6% in the top ten. This CDR3 spans 13 amino acids. The V end lost 0 bases, the J end lost 5 bases, and 7 bases lay between the germline ends. Germline assignment: CDR1 SGHNT and CDR2 YENEEA. Remarks on this clone: Its target is unknown. Different DNA sequences within this sample yield the same CDR3.

Autoimmune disease history or systemic immunosuppression excluded patients. The chain combines TRBV11-3 with TRBJ2-5; D remains ambiguous. This receptor was taken from an adult with an advanced solid tumor such as melanoma, head and neck, liver or kidney cancer. The source material was CD4+ or CD8+ T cells sorted from blood, sampled in a trial of the OX40 agonist ivuxolimab. CDR3 residues: CASSLDGRETQYF. The CDR3 nucleotides read TGTGCCAGCAGCTTAGATGGTCGCGAGACCCAGTACTTC.